Listed below are T cell receptor beta chains from one sample, sequenced in a study of identical twins. TCRdb re-called the 5' RACE reads with MiXCR, one entry per CDR3 protein. Counted here are approximately 260,000 distinct CDR3 sequences, about 8% occurring once; the ten biggest clones make up approximately 3%. These records were also assigned to another study, of yellow fever vaccine responses in identical twins.

Sample: CD8+ T cells sorted from blood. These receptors originate from a young woman in good health. The CDR3 runs from the conserved cysteine through the conserved F or W. Fields, in order: D gene, V gene, CDR3 length, J gene, clone size, CDR3 DNA, CDR3 protein. D genes are given only for firm matches. Expanded clones are given a class, and other clones once, few, many or no size at all.

TRBD2	TRBV27	15	TRBJ2-1	few	TGTGCCAGCAGTCCAAGCGGGAACTCCTACAATGAGCAGTTCTTC	CASSPSGNSYNEQFF
-	TRBV7-9	16	TRBJ2-1	-	TGTGCCAGCAGCTTAGCGGGTATGGGGACCTACAATGAGCAGTTCTTC	CASSLAGMGTYNEQFF
-	TRBV2	14	TRBJ1-5	-	TGTGCCAGCAGAAAGGACAAGGAATATCAACCCCAGCATTTT	CASRKDKEYQPQHF
-	TRBV2	11	TRBJ2-7	many	TGTGCCAGCGTGGACGGATACGAGCAGTACTTC	CASVDGYEQYF
-	TRBV12-3/TRBV12-4	12	TRBJ1-1	many	TGTGCCAGCAGTATGAATGGGGCTGAAGCTTTCTTT	CASSMNGAEAFF
-	TRBV9	13	TRBJ2-3	many	TGTGCCAGCAGCGTAGGAGGGGCAGATACGCAGTATTTT	CASSVGGADTQYF
TRBD1	TRBV20-1	16	TRBJ2-3	few	TGCAGTGCTACCCTACAGGGGGCTCCGAGCACAGATACGCAGTATTTT	CSATLQGAPSTDTQYF
-	TRBV30	13	TRBJ1-5	few	TGTGCCCCCTACCCCCGATACAATCAGCCCCAGCATTTT	CAPYPRYNQPQHF
TRBD2	TRBV2	18	TRBJ2-1	few	TGTGCCAGCACTCTCGATAGCGGGGGGGCCCCAACCTACAATGAGCAGTTCTTC	CASTLDSGGAPTYNEQFF
TRBD2	TRBV7-9	13	TRBJ2-5	-	TGTGCCAGTATCGGGCTAGCGGAAGAGACCCAGTACTTC	CASIGLAEETQYF
TRBD1	TRBV5-1	16	TRBJ2-2	-	TGCGCCAGCAGCCCGGGACAGGGGAAAATTGCCGGGGAGCTGTTTTTT	CASSPGQGKIAGELFF
-	TRBV4-3	15	TRBJ2-3	many	TGCGCCAGCAGCCAAGAGAGGGATCTAGGTGATACGCAGTATTTT	CASSQERDLGDTQYF
-	TRBV20-1	14	TRBJ2-3	-	TGCAGTGCTCCCCTGCTCCAAGGCACAGATACGCAGTATTTT	CSAPLLQGTDTQYF
-	TRBV7-9	15	TRBJ2-7	-	TGTGCCAGCAGCTTCCCGGGACTTGATACCTACGAGCAGTACTTC	CASSFPGLDTYEQYF
-	TRBV29-1	12	TRBJ2-7	-	TGCAGCGTTGCCCAGGTGAGCAACGAGCAGTACTTC	CSVAQVSNEQYF
-	TRBV10-1	15	TRBJ2-3	-	TGCGCCAGCAGTGACCAGGGACCGGGCACAGATACGCAGTATTTT	CASSDQGPGTDTQYF
-	TRBV7-2	16	TRBJ2-7	many	TGTGCCAGCAGCTCCCCGGAGGGCCTGAGCTCCTACGAGCAGTACTTC	CASSSPEGLSSYEQYF
TRBD2	TRBV14	16	TRBJ2-7	many	TGTGCCAGCAGCCAAGATTTCCCAGCGGGGCCATACGAGCAGTACTTC	CASSQDFPAGPYEQYF
-	TRBV2	11	TRBJ2-5	few	TGTGCCAGCAGTGTTCAGGAGACCCAGTACTTC	CASSVQETQYF
-	TRBV6-4	15	TRBJ2-6	many	TGTGCCAGCAGTGAGACGGCCTCTGGGGCCAACGTCCTGACTTTC	CASSETASGANVLTF
TRBD1	TRBV4-2	15	TRBJ2-7	many	TGTGCCAGCAGCCAAGAGGACAGGGGATCCTACGAGCAGTACTTC	CASSQEDRGSYEQYF
-	TRBV10-3	16	TRBJ2-7	many	TGTGCCATCAGTGCGACCCGGGACCCGGGGAACTACGAGCAGTACTTC	CAISATRDPGNYEQYF
TRBD2	TRBV4-3	17	TRBJ2-1	few	TGCGCCAGCAGCACGGGACTAGCGGGAGGACCTGACAATGAGCAGTTCTTC	CASSTGLAGGPDNEQFF
TRBD1	TRBV11-1	18	TRBJ2-5	few	TGTGCCAGCAGCTCCCCGTCGGGGACAGGGACTCCACAAGAGACCCAGTACTTC	CASSSPSGTGTPQETQYF
-	TRBV9	15	TRBJ2-7	few	TGTGCCAGCAGCCCCGAGGGCCGGATAGCGAACGAGCAGTACTTC	CASSPEGRIANEQYF
TRBD1	TRBV7-2	16	TRBJ1-6	few	TGTGCCAGCAGTTCTGACAGGGTGTCCTATAATTCACCCCTCCACTTT	CASSSDRVSYNSPLHF
-	TRBV9	16	TRBJ2-5	few	TGTGCCAGCAGCGCCCGACCCCTTTACTACCAAGAGACCCAGTACTTC	CASSARPLYYQETQYF
-	TRBV5-1	15	TRBJ2-7	-	TGCGCCAGCAGCTTGGAGGGTCTAGGGGCCTACGAGCAGTACTTC	CASSLEGLGAYEQYF
TRBD2	TRBV4-3	17	TRBJ2-2	few	TGCGCCAGCAGCCAACTGGAGGGACTAGCGGGGACCGGGGAGCTGTTTTTT	CASSQLEGLAGTGELFF
-	TRBV6-1	16	TRBJ2-3	-	TGTGCCAGCAGTCGACGGGACATTAATTTGCCAGATACGCAGTATTTT	CASSRRDINLPDTQYF
-	TRBV7-9	14	TRBJ1-2	many	TGTGCCAGCAGCTTTCAGGGGATGAGGGATGGCTACACCTTC	CASSFQGMRDGYTF
-	TRBV29-1	14	TRBJ2-7	many	TGCAGCGTTAGCCCCGCAGGGGCCTCCTACGAGCAGTACTTC	CSVSPAGASYEQYF
-	TRBV25-1	12	TRBJ2-5	many	TGTGCCAGCACCCTCCTGGGAGAGACCCAGTACTTC	CASTLLGETQYF
TRBD2	TRBV18	17	TRBJ2-3	-	TGTGCCAGCTCACCCTCCTCCACGGGAGGGGGCACAGATACGCAGTATTTT	CASSPSSTGGGTDTQYF
-	TRBV13	17	TRBJ2-7	-	TGTGCCAGCAGCTTATACTCAACAGACCCCGAAATGTACGAGCAGTACTTC	CASSLYSTDPEMYEQYF
TRBD1	TRBV27	14	TRBJ2-7	many	TGTGCCAGCAGCCTACAGGGGATTCCCTACGAGCAGTACTTC	CASSLQGIPYEQYF
TRBD1	TRBV4-3	14	TRBJ2-7	few	TGCGCCAGCAGCCAAGGGACAGGGGGCCACGAGCAGTACTTC	CASSQGTGGHEQYF
-	TRBV7-8	16	TRBJ2-3	-	TGTGCCAGCAACCAATACGAGGGGTTGGGTACGGATACGCAGTATTTT	CASNQYEGLGTDTQYF
-	TRBV6-1	14	TRBJ2-5	-	TGTGCCAGCAGTGATTGGCTCGGGCAGGAGACCCAGTACTTC	CASSDWLGQETQYF
-	TRBV11-3	12	TRBJ1-1	-	TGTGCCAGCAGCTCCATCGGGAATGAAGCTTTCTTT	CASSSIGNEAFF
TRBD1	TRBV20-1	14	TRBJ2-1	few	TGCAGTGCCGTCGACAGGGCCTATTCGAAAGAGCAGTTCTTC	CSAVDRAYSKEQFF
-	TRBV6-2/TRBV6-3	14	TRBJ2-5	few	TGTGCCAGCAGACCGCCAGGGGACCAAGAGACCCAGTACTTC	CASRPPGDQETQYF
-	TRBV7-6	15	TRBJ1-1	few	TGTGCCAGCAGCTTAGGTTATCAGGGTGGAGACCAAGCTTTCTTT	CASSLGYQGGDQAFF
TRBD2	TRBV5-1	16	TRBJ2-7	-	TGCGCCAGCAGGTTGACGACTAGCGGGAGTATTTACGAGCAGTACTTC	CASRLTTSGSIYEQYF
-	TRBV7-9	16	TRBJ2-5	few	TGTGCCAGCAGCTTAATCGGGGTGGGAGGACAAGAGACCCAGTACTTC	CASSLIGVGGQETQYF
-	TRBV7-3	16	TRBJ2-2	-	TGTGCCAGCAGCTTAGGAGGTCTAGAGACTGACGGGGAGCTGTTTTTT	CASSLGGLETDGELFF
TRBD1	TRBV4-2	14	TRBJ2-7	few	TGTGCCAGCAGCCTCAACAGGGGATACTACGAGCAGTACTTC	CASSLNRGYYEQYF
-	TRBV28	13	TRBJ2-1	-	TGTGCCAGCAGTTTATTTAGGGACAATGAGCAGTTCTTC	CASSLFRDNEQFF